These 14 T cell receptor beta chains originate from one sample sequenced in a study of response to subunit inactivated influenza vaccine. Via MiXCR, TCRdb re-called the RT-PCR reads, giving one row per CDR3 protein. Among just under 550,000 distinct CDR3 sequences, under 30% were seen once, and the ten largest hold about 3%. These data also featured in a second study, about T cells expressing NK-cell markers. That work adds: TCR beta cDNA was generated via 5'RACE template switching incorporating UMIs.

The sample was CD4+ T cells sorted from PBMCs, taken roughly 12 days after vaccination. These receptors were collected from a middle-aged man who received an inactivated influenza vaccine.

The chain has TRBV5-1 and TRBJ2-5; possibly TRBD2 for D (5 bases). From germline, CDR1 is SGHRS and CDR2 YFSETQ. This CDR3 region has 14 residues. The V and J ends lost 5 bases and 1 base respectively, with 12 bases between them. The CDR3 bases are TGCGCCAGCAGAGGAAGCGGAACCCAAGAGACCCAGTACTTC. Residues: CASRGSGTQETQYF.

This clonotype occurred many times. This chain links TRBV6-2 or TRBV6-3 with TRBJ1-4; perhaps TRBD1 as D (5 bases). V dropped 5 bases and J dropped 4 bases, with 14 bases sitting between them. Germline V gene lookup returns CDR1 MNHEY and CDR2 SVGEGT. The length of the CDR3 is 15 residues. The CDR3 here is CASSRETAINEKLFF. The CDR3 region has the DNA TGTGCCAGCAGTCGGGAGACAGCGATTAATGAAAAACTGTTTTTT.

The V gene is TRBV15, the J gene TRBJ2-3, with D hard to call. Trimming removed 1 base at V and 6 bases at J, with 8 bases between. Germline-derived CDR1 and CDR2 are LNHNV and YYDKDF (reference sequence). This CDR3 has 13 residues. The CDR3 protein is CATSRVGRDTQYF. The CDR3 nucleotides are TGTGCCACCAGCAGAGTGGGTCGGGATACGCAGTATTTT.

V is TRBV20-1 and J is TRBJ2-3, with a possible D match to TRBD2 (7 bases). CDR1 is DFQATT and CDR2 is SNEGSKA in the germline V gene (reference sequence). This CDR3 contains 14 residues. Deletions cut 4 bases from V and 7 bases from J, with 18 bases between. This CDR3 reads CSATATGGIYTQYF. DNA of the CDR3: TGCAGTGCTACAGCCACGGGGGGCATATATACGCAGTATTTT.

The V gene is TRBV19, the J gene TRBJ1-4; D might be TRBD1 (5 bases). The CDR3 has 14 residues. With 3 bases removed from V and 8 bases from J, the gap between germline ends came to 13 bases. Germline V gene lookup returns CDR1 LNHDA and CDR2 SQIVND (reference sequence). CDR3 DNA sequence: TGTGCCAGTAGTATCCTGGGACGGATCGAAAAACTGTTTTTT. Protein product: CASSILGRIEKLFF.

The chain is built from TRBV21-1 and TRBJ2-5; TRBD1, the table's D call, was not compared with the DNA. TRBV21-1 is a recognized pseudogene. The length of the CDR3 is 13 residues. The CDR3 spells CASSKPLKKTQYF. CDR3 nucleotides: TGTGCCAGCAGCAAACCCCTAAAAAAGACCCAGTACTTC.

This clonotype has ten or more counts. This chain links TRBV6-2 or TRBV6-3 with TRBJ1-5; D is perhaps TRBD1 (6 bases). V shed 8 bases and J shed 1 base, with 9 bases lying between them. The CDR3 is 13 amino acids. Germline-derived CDR1 and CDR2 are MNHEY and SVGEGT. CDR3 bases: TGTGCCAGCCAGGGGCAAAGCAATCAGCCCCAGCATTTT. It translates to CASQGQSNQPQHF.

This clonotype was seen a few times. The chain recombines TRBV20-1 with TRBJ2-3; no clear D gene. V shed 2 bases and J shed 4 bases, with 10 bases lying between them. Germline assignment: CDR1 DFQATT and CDR2 SNEGSKA (reference sequence). CDR3 length equals 13 residues. The CDR3 DNA reads as TGCAGTGCTAGAATACCCTCGTCAGATACGCAGTATTTT. Amino acid sequence: CSARIPSSDTQYF.

The J gene is TRBJ2-7, the V gene TRBV6-5; 10 bases map to TRBD1. The CDR3 length is 15 residues. J lost 5 bases, V lost 2 bases, and 6 bases had no gene match. The germline V gene encodes CDR1 MNHEY and CDR2 SVGAGI. The CDR3 DNA follows: TGTGCCAGCAGTTACAGCCGGGACAGGGGTCACGAGCAGTACTTC. It translates to CASSYSRDRGHEQYF.

This clonotype turned up a few times. V is TRBV6-1 and J is TRBJ2-7; the match to TRBD1 covers 9 bases. Per germline, CDR1 MNHNS and CDR2 SASEGT. V lost 0 bases and J lost 3; bases outside the gene matches: 6. CDR3 length: 16 amino acids. The CDR3: CASSEATGTGIYEQYF. CDR3 nucleotide sequence: TGTGCCAGCAGTGAAGCTACCGGGACAGGGATCTACGAGCAGTACTTC.

The rearrangement uses TRBV12-3 or TRBV12-4 and TRBJ1-5; no reliable D call. CDR3 length: 14 amino acids. V lost 1 base, J lost 6 bases, and 10 bases lay in between. The CDR3 bases are TGTGCCAGCAGTTTAGGGCAGACGGGTCAGCCCCAGCATTTT. Amino acid sequence: CASSLGQTGQPQHF.

The chain is built from TRBV7-2 and TRBJ1-2, with D possibly TRBD1 on 5 matching bases. This CDR3 spans 15 amino acids. Trimming shortened V by 3 bases and J by 0 bases, and 11 bases separated the two germline ends. CDR1 is SGHTA and CDR2 is FQGNSA in the germline V gene. The CDR3, as DNA: TGTGCCAGCAGCTTGGGGCGGAATACTAACTATGGCTACACCTTC. This translates into CASSLGRNTNYGYTF.

In this sample, this clonotype turned up a few times. The chain combines TRBV10-3 with TRBJ2-7; 7 bases map to TRBD1. V was pared by 4 bases and J by 2 bases, with 2 bases of the junction left unmatched. The germline gives CDR1 ENHRY, CDR2 SYGVKD. The CDR3 is 13 residues long. The CDR3 spells CAISGDSAYEQYF. The CDR3, as DNA: TGTGCCATCAGTGGGGACAGTGCCTACGAGCAGTACTTC.

For the CDR3, the DNA is TGTGCCTGGAGTGTACAGGGAAACACTGAAGCTTTCTTT. It is translated as CAWSVQGNTEAFF. The V gene is TRBV30, the J gene TRBJ1-1; D possibly corresponds to TRBD1 (6 bases). Trimming cost V 0 bases and J 2 bases, with 7 bases left between them. The CDR3 spans 13 residues. Germline assignment: CDR1 GTSNPN and CDR2 SVGIG (reference sequence).